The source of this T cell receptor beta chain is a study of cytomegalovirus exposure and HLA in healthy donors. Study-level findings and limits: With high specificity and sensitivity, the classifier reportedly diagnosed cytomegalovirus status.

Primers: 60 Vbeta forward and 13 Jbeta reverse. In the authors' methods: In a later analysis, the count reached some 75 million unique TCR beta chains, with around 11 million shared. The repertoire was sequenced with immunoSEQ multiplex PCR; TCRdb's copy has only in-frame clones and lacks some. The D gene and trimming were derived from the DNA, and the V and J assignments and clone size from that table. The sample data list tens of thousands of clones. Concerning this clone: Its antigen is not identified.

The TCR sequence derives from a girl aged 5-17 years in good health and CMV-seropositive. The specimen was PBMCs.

DNA of the CDR3: TGTGCCAGCAGCTTGCACGTGGGCGTAGAAGCTTTCTTT. This codes for CASSLHVGVEAFF. The V gene is TRBV7-2, the J gene TRBJ1-1, with unresolved D. Germline V gives CDR1 SGHTA, CDR2 FQGNSA. The CDR3 contains 13 residues. The germline V and J ends were trimmed by 3 bases and 8 bases, with 13 bases remaining between them. The full variable domain, its missing parts supplied by reference TRBV7-2 and TRBJ1-1, is GAGVSQSPSNKVTEKGKDVELRCDPISGHTALYWYRQSLGQGLEFLIYFQGNSAPDKSGLPSDRFSAERTGGSVSTLTIQRTQQEDSAVYLCASSLHVGVEAFFGQGTRLTVV.